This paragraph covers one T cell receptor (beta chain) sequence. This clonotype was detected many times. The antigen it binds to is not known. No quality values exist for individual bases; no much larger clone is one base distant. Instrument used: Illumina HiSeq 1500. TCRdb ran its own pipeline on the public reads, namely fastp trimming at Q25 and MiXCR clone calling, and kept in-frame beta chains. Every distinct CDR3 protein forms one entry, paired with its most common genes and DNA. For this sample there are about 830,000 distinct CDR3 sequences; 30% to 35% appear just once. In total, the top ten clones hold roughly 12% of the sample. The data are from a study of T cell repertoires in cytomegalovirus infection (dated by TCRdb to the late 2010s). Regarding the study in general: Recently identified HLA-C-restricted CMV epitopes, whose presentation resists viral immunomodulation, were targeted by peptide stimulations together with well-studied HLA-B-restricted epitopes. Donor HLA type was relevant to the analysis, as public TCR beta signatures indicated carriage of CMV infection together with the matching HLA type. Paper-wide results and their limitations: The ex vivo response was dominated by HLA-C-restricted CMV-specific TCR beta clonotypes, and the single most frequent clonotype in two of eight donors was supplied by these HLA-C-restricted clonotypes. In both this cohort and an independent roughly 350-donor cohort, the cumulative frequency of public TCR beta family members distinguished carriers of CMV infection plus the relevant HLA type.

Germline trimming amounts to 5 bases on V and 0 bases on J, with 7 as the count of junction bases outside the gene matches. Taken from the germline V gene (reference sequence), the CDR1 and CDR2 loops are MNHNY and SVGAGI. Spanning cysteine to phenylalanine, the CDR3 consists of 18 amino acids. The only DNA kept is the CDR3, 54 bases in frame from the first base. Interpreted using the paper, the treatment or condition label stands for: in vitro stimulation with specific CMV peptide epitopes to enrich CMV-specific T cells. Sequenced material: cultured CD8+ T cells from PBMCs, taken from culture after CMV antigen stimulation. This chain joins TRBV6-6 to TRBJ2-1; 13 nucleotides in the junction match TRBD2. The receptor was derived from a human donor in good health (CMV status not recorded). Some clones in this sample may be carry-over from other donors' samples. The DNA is TGTGCCAGCAGTGACGGGACTAGCGGGGAGAACTCCTACAATGAGCAGTTCTTC. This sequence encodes CASSDGTSGENSYNEQFF.